This TCR beta chain was sequenced during a study of OX40 agonist ivuxolimab in advanced cancers. Study-wide background: Ivuxolimab, an agonistic anti-OX40 (CD134) antibody, was given to patients. A mean age of approximately 64 years, range roughly 23 to 85, was recorded, and approximately 85% were male.

A history of autoimmune disease or systemic immunosuppression excluded patients. With regard to this clone: Its cognate antigen is unknown.

The CDR3 has 13 residues. From germline, CDR1 is SGHDN and CDR2 FVKESK. V shed 0 bases and J shed 9 bases, with 8 bases lying between them. This table comes from immunoSEQ multiplex PCR, and its TCRdb copy is limited to in-frame clones, with some not included. The sample lists some 55,000 clones, 79% occurring once. Study outcomes and limitations: At 0.1 to 3.0 mg/kg, clonal expansion of CD4+ and CD8+ blood T cells had occurred by week 6.

The receptor comes from an adult with an advanced solid tumor such as melanoma, head and neck, liver or kidney cancer. The rearrangement joins TRBV14 to TRBJ1-4, with D unclear. This sample comprised CD4+ or CD8+ T cells sorted from blood, obtained in a trial of the OX40 agonist ivuxolimab. The CDR3 DNA follows: TGTGCCAGCAGCCAAGATCTTGGGCAAAAACTGTTTTTT. Protein sequence: CASSQDLGQKLFF.